This TCR beta chain was observed in a study of cytomegalovirus exposure and HLA in healthy donors. Study-wide context: Earlier results showed 117 million unique TCR beta sequences derived from roughly 180 million T cells. Early on, a data release was issued that held approximately 78 million unique TCRs from HLA-typed donors.

After removal of 0 bases from V and 7 bases from J, the junction contained 6 bases not matched to a gene. Germline CDR1 and CDR2: LNHDA and SQIVND (reference sequence). This CDR3 is built from 15 residues. Findings of the study overall: Reportedly, a later analysis found an Asian-associated ancestry cluster had fewer N-insertions than the approximately 670-donor mean. Certain sequence variants were highly shared and formed a cluster, and this cluster was likely a sequencing artifact.

The primer mix had 60 Vbeta and 13 Jbeta primers. TCRdb's table, derived via immunoSEQ multiplex PCR, lists solely in-frame clones and lacks some. Of some 120,000 clones detected, around 82% appear once; the ten largest clones hold approximately 10%. As to this clone: The antigen is not known.

The sequence came from a male donor in good health and CMV-seropositive. The sequencing input was PBMCs. This chain connects TRBV19 to TRBJ2-1; 7 bases align to TRBD2. The CDR3 is CASSIDAGVKNEQFF. The CDR3 DNA is TGTGCCAGTAGTATAGATGCGGGAGTCAAGAATGAGCAGTTCTTC.